The clone carrying this TCR beta chain was counted once. Its target is unknown. Germline V gives CDR1 SGHRS, CDR2 YFSETQ. The CDR3 has 13 amino acids. The V end was cut by 4 bases, the J end by 1 base, with 9 bases between. The time point was: week 11, during vaccination. Every single dose of the vaccine, 300 ug of mutant IDH1 20-mer peptide, came with topical imiquimod. Using immunoSEQ multiplex PCR, the repertoire was profiled, and TCRdb retains in-frame clones only, with some absent. The data show about 66,000 clones, about 81% seen once. The data derive from a study of a mutant IDH1 vaccine in newly diagnosed glioma. Study-wide context: Of the patients given treatment, approximately 60% were male and 37.5% were female, and a mean age of about 40 years was recorded.

The clonotype was recovered from a woman aged 50 to 60 with glioma. The sample was PBMCs, taken from a glioma patient whose treatment included an IDH1 peptide vaccine. The chain uses TRBV5-1 and TRBJ2-7, with D unresolved. CDR3 region: CASSPPASYEQYF. In nucleotides, the CDR3 is TGCGCCAGCAGCCCACCAGCATCCTACGAGCAGTACTTC.